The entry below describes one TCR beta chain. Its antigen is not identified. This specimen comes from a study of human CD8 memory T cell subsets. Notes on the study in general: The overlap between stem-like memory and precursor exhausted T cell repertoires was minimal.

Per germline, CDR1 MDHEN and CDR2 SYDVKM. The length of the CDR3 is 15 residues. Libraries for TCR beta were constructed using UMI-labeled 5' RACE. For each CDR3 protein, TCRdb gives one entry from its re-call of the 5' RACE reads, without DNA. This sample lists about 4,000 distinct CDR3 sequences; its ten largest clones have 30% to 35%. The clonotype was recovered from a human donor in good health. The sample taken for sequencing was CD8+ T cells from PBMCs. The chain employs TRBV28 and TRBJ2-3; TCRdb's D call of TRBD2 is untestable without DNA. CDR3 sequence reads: CASSLASGHTDTQYF.